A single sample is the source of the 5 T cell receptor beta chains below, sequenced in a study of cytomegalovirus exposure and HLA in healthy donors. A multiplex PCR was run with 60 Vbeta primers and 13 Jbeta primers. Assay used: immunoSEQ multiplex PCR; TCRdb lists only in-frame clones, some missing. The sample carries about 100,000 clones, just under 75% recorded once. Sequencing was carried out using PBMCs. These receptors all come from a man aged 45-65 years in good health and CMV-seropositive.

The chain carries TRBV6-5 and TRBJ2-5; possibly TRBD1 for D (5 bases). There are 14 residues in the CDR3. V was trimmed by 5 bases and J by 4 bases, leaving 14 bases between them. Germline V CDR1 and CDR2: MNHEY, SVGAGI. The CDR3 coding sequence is TGTGCCAGCAGTGGCAGGGAAAGGGTAGAGACCCAGTACTTC. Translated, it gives CASSGRERVETQYF.

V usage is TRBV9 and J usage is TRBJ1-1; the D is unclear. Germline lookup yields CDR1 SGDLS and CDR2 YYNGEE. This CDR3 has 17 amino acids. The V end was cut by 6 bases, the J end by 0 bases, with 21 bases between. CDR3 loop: CASNDLKDGGMNTEAFF. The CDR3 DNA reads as TGTGCCAGCAACGACTTAAAGGATGGAGGGATGAACACTGAAGCTTTCTTT.

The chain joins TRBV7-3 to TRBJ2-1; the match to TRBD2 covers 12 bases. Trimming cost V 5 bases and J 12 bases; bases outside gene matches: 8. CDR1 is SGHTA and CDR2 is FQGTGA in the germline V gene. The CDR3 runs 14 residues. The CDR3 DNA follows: TGTGCCAGCAGCCTAGGGACTAGCGGGTCCCTGCAGTTCTTC. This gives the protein CASSLGTSGSLQFF.

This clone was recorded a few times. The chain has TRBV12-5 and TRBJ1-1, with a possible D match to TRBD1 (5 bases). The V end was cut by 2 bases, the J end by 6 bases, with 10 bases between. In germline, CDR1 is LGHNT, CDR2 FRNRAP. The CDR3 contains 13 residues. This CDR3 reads CASGLTPGSEAFF. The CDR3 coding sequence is TGTGCTAGTGGTTTGACTCCAGGGTCTGAAGCTTTCTTT.

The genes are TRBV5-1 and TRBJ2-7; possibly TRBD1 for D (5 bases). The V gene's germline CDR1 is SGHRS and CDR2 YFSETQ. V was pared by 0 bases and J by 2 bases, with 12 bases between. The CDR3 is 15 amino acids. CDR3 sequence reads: CASSLAVGDPYEQYF. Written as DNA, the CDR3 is TGCGCCAGCAGCTTGGCGGTAGGGGATCCCTACGAGCAGTACTTC.